The 17 T cell receptor beta chains below come from one sample, sequenced in a study of Ad26.COV2.S vaccination and SARS-CoV-2 variants. The assay was immunoSEQ multiplex PCR, and TCRdb's table has in-frame clones only and misses some. Here the sample spans hundreds of thousands of clones, about 91% being singletons. Here the sequenced sample was peripheral blood, taken after recovery from COVID-19. The receptors derive from a human donor who had recovered from COVID-19.

The V call is TRBV5-4, the J call TRBJ2-3; D unclear. Germline CDR1 SGHNT, CDR2 YYREEE (reference sequence). The V end was cut by 0 bases, the J end by 1 base, with 12 bases between. The CDR3 has 16 amino acids. CDR3 protein: CASSLEASSRTDTQYF. The CDR3 DNA reads TGTGCCAGCAGCTTGGAGGCCAGTAGCCGCACAGATACGCAGTATTTT.

The chain employs TRBV6-5 and TRBJ1-2; D gene ambiguous. Deletions cut 0 bases from V and 3 bases from J, with 8 bases between. The CDR3 length is 14 residues. Germline CDR1 reads MNHEY; CDR2 reads SVGAGI. CDR3 bases: TGTGCCAGCAGTTACTCAACCAGTTACTATGGCTACACCTTC. It specifies CASSYSTSYYGYTF.

The chain carries TRBV29-1 and TRBJ2-3, with 9 bases fitting TRBD1. The junction had 6 bases not matched to a gene; V was cut back by 8 bases and J by 3 bases. The CDR3 length is 13 residues. CDR1 and CDR2 from the germline V gene are SQVTM and ANQGSEA. CDR3 sequence: CSFPGTGTDTQYF. The CDR3, as DNA: TGCAGCTTCCCCGGGACAGGGACAGATACGCAGTATTTT.

J is TRBJ2-2 and V is TRBV18; D gene ambiguous. Trimming removed 0 bases from V and 1 base from J, with 12 bases in between. The germline gives CDR1 KGHSH, CDR2 LQKENI. This CDR3 comprises 17 residues. CDR3 protein: CASSPPVGSENTGELFF. As DNA, the CDR3 is TGTGCCAGCTCACCACCGGTGGGCAGCGAGAACACCGGGGAGCTGTTTTTT.

The J gene is TRBJ2-2, the V gene TRBV10-3; 8 nucleotides agree with TRBD1. The germline gives CDR1 ENHRY, CDR2 SYGVKD. The CDR3 spans 13 residues. Trimming at V came to 4 bases and at J to 7 bases, leaving 2 bases not matched to a gene. The CDR3 DNA sequence: TGTGCCATCAGTGCAGGGGGCCACGGGGAGCTGTTTTTT. Its translation: CAISAGGHGELFF.

V is TRBV2 and J is TRBJ2-2; D uncertain. This CDR3 is built from 13 residues. Germline V gene sequence: CDR1 SNHLY, CDR2 FYNNEI. The V end was cut by 4 bases, the J end by 1 base, with 4 bases between. CDR3 DNA sequence: TGTGCCAGCAGTGCAGAGAACACCGGGGAGCTGTTTTTT. It translates to CASSAENTGELFF.

The J gene is TRBJ1-3, the V gene TRBV29-1, with D perhaps matching TRBD1 (6 bases). This CDR3 contains 14 residues. V lost 4 bases, J lost 4 bases, and 14 bases lay in between. Germline lookup yields CDR1 SQVTM and CDR2 ANQGSEA. The CDR3 sequence is CSVAGAGGGNTIYF. In DNA, the CDR3 is TGCAGCGTTGCAGGGGCTGGTGGGGGAAACACCATATATTTT.

In this sample, this clone turned up once. This chain uses TRBV4-3 with TRBJ2-7, with 9 bases fitting TRBD1. Losses at the gene ends were 0 bases for V and 6 bases for J; bases not matched to a gene: 9. The CDR3 length is 16 residues. Germline lookup yields CDR1 LGHNA and CDR2 YSLEER. The DNA of the CDR3 is TGCGCCAGCAGCCAAGAAGGGAGCACAGGGGGCAGCGAGCAGTACTTC. Translated: CASSQEGSTGGSEQYF.

The rearrangement links TRBV10-2 to TRBJ1-1, with a tentative D call TRBD1 (5 bases). Trimming took off 3 bases at V and 3 bases at J, with 14 bases between the two ends. CDR3 length: 15 residues. The germline V gene has CDR1 WSHSY and CDR2 SAAADI. Written as DNA, the CDR3 is TGCGCCAGCAGTGATGCGGCAGGGCTGGACACTGAAGCTTTCTTT. It encodes CASSDAAGLDTEAFF.

The chain couples TRBV7-2 to TRBJ2-7, with 7 bases aligning to TRBD2. CDR1 is SGHTA and CDR2 is FQGNSA in the germline V gene. V trimming: 5 bases; J trimming: 0 bases; junction bases outside the gene matches: 7. The CDR3 length is 15 residues. The DNA for the CDR3 is TGTGCCAGCAGCGCGCGGCGGGGGTACTCCTACGAGCAGTACTTC. Its translation: CASSARRGYSYEQYF.

This clone came up a few times. This chain joins TRBV7-9 and TRBJ2-2; D may be TRBD2 (5 bases). CDR1 and CDR2 (germline): SEHNR, FQNEAQ (reference sequence). V lost 3 bases and J 2 bases, leaving 13 bases between the germline ends. The CDR3 has 16 amino acids. DNA for the CDR3: TGTGCCAGCAGCTTTGACCTAGCTTTTAACACCGGGGAGCTGTTTTTT. This encodes CASSFDLAFNTGELFF.

This sequence joins TRBV6-2 or TRBV6-3 and TRBJ1-1; D not resolved. Germline V gene sequence: CDR1 MNHEY, CDR2 SVGEGT. The CDR3 runs 15 residues. V lost 0 bases to trimming and J lost 1 base, with 9 bases between them. The CDR3 DNA follows: TGTGCCAGCAGTTACTCAGCCGGGAAGAACACTGAAGCTTTCTTT. Translating it yields CASSYSAGKNTEAFF.

This clone has more than one count but fewer than ten. The J gene is TRBJ2-7, the V gene TRBV4-1, with D tentatively TRBD1 (6 bases). Germline V CDR1 and CDR2: MGHRA, YSYEKL. Trimming pared 4 bases from V and 4 bases from J, leaving 11 bases between. The CDR3 spans 13 residues. The CDR3 nucleotides read TGCGCCAGCAGCCTTCAACAGGGTTACGAGCAGTACTTC. Protein sequence: CASSLQQGYEQYF.

The gene calls are TRBV5-1 and TRBJ1-6; TRBD1 matches at 8 bases. CDR1 and CDR2 (germline): SGHRS, YFSETQ. Trimming at V came to 5 bases and at J to 6 bases, leaving 10 bases not matched to a gene. This CDR3 is 16 amino acids long. CDR3 bases: TGCGCCAGCAGGACAGGGGAAGCATTGCGTAATTCACCCCTCCACTTT. It yields the protein CASRTGEALRNSPLHF. Full variable domain (rest looked up from reference TRBV5-1 and TRBJ1-6): KAGVTQTPRYLIKTRGQQVTLSCSPISGHRSVSWYQQTPGQGLQFLFEYFSETQRNKGNFPGRFSGRQFSNSRSEMNVSTLELGDSALYLCASRTGEALRNSPLHFGNGTRLTVT.

The chain carries TRBV7-9 and TRBJ1-4; TRBD1 matches at 8 bases. The CDR3 sequence is 17 residues long. From germline, CDR1 is SEHNR and CDR2 FQNEAQ (reference sequence). J gave up 6 bases and V 4 bases, and 13 bases lay outside the gene matches. This CDR3 is CASSSPPPGGEDEKLFF. CDR3 nucleotides: TGTGCCAGCAGCTCCCCCCCGCCAGGGGGCGAAGATGAAAAACTGTTTTTT. Full variable domain (missing parts from reference TRBV7-9 and TRBJ1-4): DTGVSQNPRHKITKRGQNVTFRCDPISEHNRLYWYRQTLGQGPEFLTYFQNEAQLEKSRLLSDRFSAERPKGSFSTLEIQRTEQGDSAMYLCASSSPPPGGEDEKLFFGSGTQLSVL.

The chain recombines TRBV5-1 with TRBJ2-7; 9 nucleotides agree with TRBD2. Germline V CDR1 and CDR2: SGHRS, YFSETQ. The CDR3 has 14 amino acids. The trim removed 4 bases at V and 4 bases at J, leaving 6 bases unmatched. The CDR3 bases are TGCGCCAGCAGCCCTGGTAGCGGGGGATACGAGCAGTACTTC. Translated, it gives CASSPGSGGYEQYF.

V gene TRBV7-8 combines with J gene TRBJ2-7, with a tentative D call TRBD1 (8 bases). Germline assignment: CDR1 SGHVS and CDR2 FQNEAQ. Between the trimmed V and J ends, which lost 5 bases and 3 bases, there was a span of 26 bases. This CDR3 has 18 amino acids. CDR3 bases: TGTGCCAGCAGCCCTCAAAGGGAGGGACAGGTAATTTTCTACGAGCAGTACTTC. Translating it yields CASSPQREGQVIFYEQYF.